The rows below give T cell receptor beta chains drawn from one sample of a study of molecular identifiers for immune sequencing clone quantification. MiXCR was run by TCRdb on the PCR reads, yielding one entry per CDR3 protein. The sample comprises 53,000 or so distinct CDR3 sequences, about a third of which are singletons, and 3% to 4% rests with the top ten. Sample: naive CD8+ T cells from blood, with Jurkat cell RNA spiked in. These receptors were taken from a human donor in good health. Some libraries in this study had Jurkat cell RNA spiked in. The CDR3 runs from the conserved cysteine through the conserved F or W. A D gene is named only where the DNA matches it firmly. Clone size, where shown, is once, few, many, or a class for clones that have expanded.

16 | TRBJ2-5 | . | TRBV10-3 | . | TGTGCCATCAGCGTACAGGGAATCGTGACCCAAGAGACCCAGTACTTC | CAISVQGIVTQETQYF
14 | TRBJ2-5 | many | TRBV23-1 | TRBD1 | TGCGCCAGCAGTCATCGGGGACAGGGAGAGACCCAGTACTTC | CASSHRGQGETQYF
14 | TRBJ2-1 | . | TRBV7-9 | . | TGTGCCAGCAGCTTGAAGGGGCCGGATAATGAGCAGTTCTTC | CASSLKGPDNEQFF
16 | TRBJ2-7 | . | TRBV12-3/TRBV12-4 | . | TGTGCCAGCAGTTTCCAGACAGGGAGGGTGTCCTACGAGCAGTACTTC | CASSFQTGRVSYEQYF
16 | TRBJ2-3 | few | TRBV9 | . | TGTGCCAGCAGCGTAGCTGCCCGGGGGACCACAGATACGCAGTATTTT | CASSVAARGTTDTQYF
15 | TRBJ2-5 | . | TRBV19 | . | TGTGCCAGTAGTATAGTTTCAGGGGACCAAGAGACCCAGTACTTC | CASSIVSGDQETQYF
12 | TRBJ2-2 | . | TRBV29-1 | . | TGCAGCGCCCCCCAGGGGACCGGGGAGCTGTTTTTT | CSAPQGTGELFF
15 | TRBJ2-7 | few | TRBV12-3/TRBV12-4 | TRBD1 | TGTGCCAGCAGTTTGGTGGGACAGGGGGCCTACGAGCAGTACTTC | CASSLVGQGAYEQYF
14 | TRBJ2-7 | . | TRBV7-6 | TRBD2 | TGTGCCAGCAGCTTCCGCCTAGCGGGTAACGAGCAGTACTTC | CASSFRLAGNEQYF
14 | TRBJ2-7 | . | TRBV12-3/TRBV12-4 | . | TGTGCCAGCAGTTTTTCTGGTAGATGGTACGAGCAGTACTTC | CASSFSGRWYEQYF
14 | TRBJ1-5 | few | TRBV12-3/TRBV12-4 | . | TGTGCCAGCAGTTTACCCCCAGTTGGTCAGCCCCAGCATTTT | CASSLPPVGQPQHF
13 | TRBJ2-7 | . | TRBV7-2 | . | TGTGCCAGCAGCTTCGGGACTTTATACGAGCAGTACTTC | CASSFGTLYEQYF
13 | TRBJ2-7 | . | TRBV7-9 | . | TGTGGAGGTGCCTTAGAAACCGGCTACGAGCAGTACTTC | CGGALETGYEQYF
20 | TRBJ2-6 | many | TRBV7-2 | . | TGTGCCAGCAGCTTAGATAGCGGTCCAGGGGGTTATGCTGGGGCCAACGTCCTGACTTTC | CASSLDSGPGGYAGANVLTF
14 | TRBJ2-5 | many | TRBV14 | . | TGTGCCAGCAGCCAAGACTACCTTCTTGAGACCCAGTACTTC | CASSQDYLLETQYF
14 | TRBJ2-5 | once | TRBV15 | . | TGTGCCACCAGTCCCGGGGCGGGCCAAGAGACCCAGTACTTC | CATSPGAGQETQYF
14 | TRBJ2-7 | . | TRBV11-2 | . | TGTGCCAGCGCCCCCGGTTGGGGGGTTGGCGAGCAGTACTTC | CASAPGWGVGEQYF
14 | TRBJ2-1 | . | TRBV6-5 | TRBD2 | TGTGCCAGCAGCCTCTCGGGGGGGTACAATGAGCAGTTCTTC | CASSLSGGYNEQFF
16 | TRBJ1-5 | few | TRBV10-1 | . | TGCGCCAGCAGTGTTCCTCATCCAGGGGTGAATCAGCCCCAGCATTTT | CASSVPHPGVNQPQHF
14 | TRBJ2-5 | . | TRBV2 | . | TGTGCCAGCGACGGACCAGGGGGGCGAGAGACCCAGTACTTC | CASDGPGGRETQYF
13 | TRBJ1-3 | many | TRBV28 | . | TGTGCCAGCAACTACCCGGGGGGAAACACCATATATTTT | CASNYPGGNTIYF
18 | TRBJ2-3 | few | TRBV27 | TRBD2 | TGTGCCAGCAGAACCGCGGGACTAGCGGGATTCCTCACAGATACGCAGTATTTT | CASRTAGLAGFLTDTQYF
12 | TRBJ2-3 | few | TRBV4-3 | . | TGCGCCAGCAGCCAAGAAGCAGATACGCAGTATTTT | CASSQEADTQYF
13 | TRBJ1-5 | medium-sized | TRBV6-2/TRBV6-3 | TRBD1 | TGTGCCAGCAAGGACAGGGATGATCAGCCCCAGCATTTT | CASKDRDDQPQHF
19 | TRBJ2-3 | . | TRBV24-1 | . | TGTGCCACCAGTGCACACTATTCTAGCGGGACAGGTAGCACAGATACGCAGTATTTT | CATSAHYSSGTGSTDTQYF
16 | TRBJ2-1 | . | TRBV3-1 | . | TGTGCCAGCAGCCAAGATATCGGCAGGTTTAGGAATGAGCAGTTCTTC | CASSQDIGRFRNEQFF
15 | TRBJ2-3 | . | TRBV7-3 | . | TGTGCCGGCAGCTTAACGGTTTCGAGCACAGATACGCAGTATTTT | CAGSLTVSSTDTQYF
13 | TRBJ1-1 | . | TRBV2 | . | TGTGCCAGCCAAGTGGGGGACTTCGCTGAAGCTTTCTTT | CASQVGDFAEAFF
20 | TRBJ2-1 | . | TRBV7-7 | TRBD2 | TGTGCCAGCAGCCCGACAGCGGGAGGGCCAAATAATGGGTATGTCAATGAGCAGTTCTTC | CASSPTAGGPNNGYVNEQFF
11 | TRBJ2-3 | once | TRBV19 | . | TGTGCCAGTAGTACAGGGCTTCTGCAGTATTTT | CASSTGLLQYF
15 | TRBJ2-3 | many | TRBV18 | . | TGTGCCAGCTCACCCTTAGAAGGCGGGACAGATACGCAGTATTTT | CASSPLEGGTDTQYF
13 | TRBJ2-2 | . | TRBV27 | . | TGTGCCAGCAGACTCGGACAGCCCGGGGAGCTGTTTTTT | CASRLGQPGELFF
14 | TRBJ2-3 | . | TRBV29-1 | TRBD1 | TGCAGCGTAGGGGACAGGGGTGGCGGAGATACGCAGTATTTT | CSVGDRGGGDTQYF
13 | TRBJ2-4 | few | TRBV9 | TRBD2 | TGTGCCAGCTCCAGCGGGACGGAAAACATTCAGTACTTC | CASSSGTENIQYF
13 | TRBJ1-5 | medium-sized | TRBV6-2/TRBV6-3 | TRBD1 | TGTGCCAGCAACGACAGGGTCGGCCAGCCCCAGCATTTT | CASNDRVGQPQHF
12 | TRBJ2-3 | . | TRBV20-1 | . | TGCAGCACTCCGTTTAGCACAGATACGCAGTATTTT | CSTPFSTDTQYF
14 | TRBJ2-1 | . | TRBV7-9 | . | TGTGCCTCCTCACAGAACCCAGGCCCCTCGGGGCAGTTCTTC | CASSQNPGPSGQFF
19 | TRBJ2-4 | . | TRBV19 | TRBD2 | TGTGCCAGTAGTACCCTCGGACTAGCGGGGGTGCTAGCCAAAAACATTCAGTACTTC | CASSTLGLAGVLAKNIQYF
15 | TRBJ2-3 | . | TRBV10-3 | TRBD2 | TGTGCCATCAGAAGAGCGGGGGAGCCCACCTATACGCAGTATTTT | CAIRRAGEPTYTQYF
14 | TRBJ2-7 | many | TRBV29-1 | TRBD2 | TGCAGCGTTGAAACTCCTTTAGCGGGGCCTGAGCAGTACTTC | CSVETPLAGPEQYF
14 | TRBJ2-7 | few | TRBV9 | . | TGTGCCAGCAGCGACGGAGCGGTTTCCTACGAGCAGTACTTC | CASSDGAVSYEQYF
16 | TRBJ2-2 | few | TRBV29-1 | TRBD2 | TGCAGCGTCCAAGGACTAGCGGGAGGGCGGGCCGGGGAGCTGTTTTTT | CSVQGLAGGRAGELFF
15 | TRBJ2-3 | . | TRBV6-1 | . | TGTGCCAGCATCTGGGGGAGCGAGAACAAGGATACGCAGTATTTT | CASIWGSENKDTQYF
15 | TRBJ1-5 | . | TRBV5-3 | TRBD1 | TGTGCCAGCAGCCCTGGACAGGTTAGCAATCAGCCCCAGCATTTT | CASSPGQVSNQPQHF
17 | TRBJ1-1 | . | TRBV6-5 | . | TGTGCCAGCAAACCGCCAAAGGGGAGGTCTGGGAACACTGAAGCTTTCTTT | CASKPPKGRSGNTEAFF
12 | TRBJ2-7 | many | TRBV20-1 | . | TGCACCGCGGGACCCAGGTCTTACGAGCAGTACTTC | CTAGPRSYEQYF
12 | TRBJ2-2 | . | TRBV12-3/TRBV12-4 | . | TGTGCCAGCAACTATTACACCGGGGAGCTGATTTTT | CASNYYTGELIF
11 | TRBJ2-7 | . | TRBV12-3/TRBV12-4 | . | TGTGCCAGCAGTTTTTCGGCCGAGCAGTACTTC | CASSFSAEQYF
14 | TRBJ2-3 | . | TRBV27 | . | TGTGCCAGCAGTCCATTCCTGAGCACAGATACGCAGTATTTT | CASSPFLSTDTQYF
12 | TRBJ2-7 | . | TRBV12-5 | . | TGTGCTAGTAGCCCGACAGTCTACGAGCAGTACTTC | CASSPTVYEQYF
15 | TRBJ2-3 | many | TRBV5-6 | TRBD1 | TGTGCCAGCAGCTTAGGGGGCTTTAGCACAGATACGCAGTATTTT | CASSLGGFSTDTQYF
13 | TRBJ2-7 | few | TRBV4-1 | . | TGCGCCAGCAGCTCTGGAAGGGGCTACGAGCAGTACTTC | CASSSGRGYEQYF
16 | TRBJ2-3 | . | TRBV7-2 | TRBD2 | TGTGCCAGCACCCTAGCGGGAGGAGGCCTCACAGATACGCAGTATTTT | CASTLAGGGLTDTQYF
12 | TRBJ1-5 | few | TRBV7-9 | . | TGTGCCAGCAGCTCCAGGGATCAGCCCCAGCATTTT | CASSSRDQPQHF
15 | TRBJ2-7 | many | TRBV20-1 | . | TGCAGTGCTAGAGATCTCCCGAACATCGCTTACGAGCAGTACTTC | CSARDLPNIAYEQYF
15 | TRBJ2-7 | . | TRBV28 | TRBD2 | TGTGCCAGCAGACCCCCGGGACTAGCAATCTACGAGCAGTACTTC | CASRPPGLAIYEQYF
14 | TRBJ2-5 | . | TRBV7-9 | . | TGTGCCAGCAGCTCCGGGACTGCACAAGAGACCCAGTACTTC | CASSSGTAQETQYF
11 | TRBJ2-3 | few | TRBV9 | . | TGTGCCAGCAGCACTCGAGATACGCAGTATTTT | CASSTRDTQYF
12 | TRBJ1-2 | . | TRBV5-1 | . | TGCGCCAGCAGCTTATGCAGCTATGGCTACACCTTC | CASSLCSYGYTF